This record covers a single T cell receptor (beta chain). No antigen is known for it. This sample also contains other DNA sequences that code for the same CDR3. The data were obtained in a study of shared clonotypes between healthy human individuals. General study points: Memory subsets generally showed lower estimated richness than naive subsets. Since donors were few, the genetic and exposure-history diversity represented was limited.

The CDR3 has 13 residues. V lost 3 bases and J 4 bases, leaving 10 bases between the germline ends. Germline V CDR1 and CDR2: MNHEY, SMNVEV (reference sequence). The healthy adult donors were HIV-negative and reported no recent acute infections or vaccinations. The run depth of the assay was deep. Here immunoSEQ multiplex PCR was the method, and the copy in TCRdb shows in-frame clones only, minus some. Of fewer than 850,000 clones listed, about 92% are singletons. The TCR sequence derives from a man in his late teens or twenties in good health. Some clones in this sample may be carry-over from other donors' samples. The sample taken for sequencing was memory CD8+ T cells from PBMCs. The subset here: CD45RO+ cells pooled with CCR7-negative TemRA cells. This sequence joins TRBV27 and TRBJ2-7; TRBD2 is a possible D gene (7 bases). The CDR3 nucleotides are TGTGCCAGCAGTTTCGGGGGGCGATACGAGCAGTACTTC. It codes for CASSFGGRYEQYF.